This T cell receptor (beta chain) was found in a study of blood T cell repertoires in COVID-19. About the research overall: Sites across the United States, Italy and Spain contributed samples from acute and convalescent COVID-19.

Original data processing: Reference gene primer amplification gave estimated nucleated cell counts. TCRdb's table, derived via immunoSEQ multiplex PCR, lists solely in-frame clones and lacks some. V and J calls and clone size are as listed in that table; D and trimming were resolved from the DNA. The top ten clones hold roughly 2.8% of a sample with around 150,000 clones, 77% of them seen once. Germline lookup yields CDR1 SGHAT and CDR2 FQNNGV. V lost 0 bases to trimming and J lost 10 bases, with 10 bases between them. The CDR3 has 13 amino acids. The chain employs TRBV11-2 and TRBJ2-1, with D possibly TRBD1 on 6 matching bases. Sequencing was performed on peripheral blood. This clonotype originated in a man aged 70 or older with acute or convalescent COVID-19. The CDR3 DNA is TGTGCCAGCAGCTTAGATTCTAGGGGGGAGCAGTTCTTC. The encoded protein is CASSLDSRGEQFF.